A single sample gave rise to the 4 T cell receptor beta chains below, sequenced in a study of OX40 agonist ivuxolimab in advanced cancers. The repertoire was sequenced with immunoSEQ multiplex PCR; TCRdb's copy has only in-frame clones and lacks some. The sample records about 51,000 clones, about 88% being singletons. The material sequenced was CD4+ or CD8+ T cells sorted from blood, taken in a trial of the OX40 agonist ivuxolimab. Receptors originate from an adult with an advanced solid tumor such as melanoma, head and neck, liver or kidney cancer.

This clone came up once. The J gene is TRBJ2-3, the V gene TRBV28; D may be TRBD1 or TRBD2 (6 bases each). Trimming stripped 6 bases from V and 5 bases from J, with 9 bases between. Germline-derived CDR1 and CDR2 are MDHEN and SYDVKM. This CDR3 is built from 12 residues. DNA for the CDR3: TGTGCCAGCAGCGAGGGGGGAGATACGCAGTATTTT. Protein sequence: CASSEGGDTQYF.

The J gene is TRBJ1-5, the V gene TRBV7-8, with D hard to call. V was trimmed by 2 bases and J by 0 bases, leaving 8 bases between them. CDR3 length: 15 residues. Germline CDR1 and CDR2: SGHVS and FQNEAQ. CDR3 nucleotides: TGTGCCAGCAGCTTACCTGGGAATAGCAATCAGCCCCAGCATTTT. Translation: CASSLPGNSNQPQHF. The complete variable domain, with remaining parts taken from reference TRBV7-8 and TRBJ1-5, reads GAGVSQSPRYKVAKRGQDVALRCDPISGHVSLFWYQQALGQGPEFLTYFQNEAQLDKSGLPSDRFFAERPEGSVSTLKIQRTQQEDSAVYLCASSLPGNSNQPQHFGDGTRLSIL.

The chain employs TRBV9 and TRBJ2-3; 7 bases are a match to TRBD2. The CDR3 sequence is 14 residues long. Germline-derived CDR1 and CDR2 are SGDLS and YYNGEE. Trimming took 0 bases from V and 4 from J; bases not matched to a gene: 2. CDR3: CASSVVGGSDTQYF. The CDR3 DNA sequence: TGTGCCAGCAGCGTAGTGGGGGGGTCAGATACGCAGTATTTT.

Here the CDR3 reads CASSALRDTGELFF. CDR3 DNA sequence: TGTGCCAGCAGTGCCCTCCGGGACACCGGGGAGCTGTTTTTT. The chain has TRBV6-1 and TRBJ2-2; D ambiguous. Trimming removed 4 bases at V and 3 bases at J, with 9 bases between. CDR3 length: 14 amino acids. Germline V gene data show CDR1 as MNHNS and CDR2 as SASEGT.